The clone carrying this T cell receptor (beta chain) was recorded many times. Its antigen is still unknown. The gene names given are mouse names. The sequenced fragment ends 4 residues before the CDR3 boundary, so the rest is inferred from the germline J gene. This CDR3 is also generated by other DNA sequences in the sample. As the sequencing template, cDNA was produced by extracting RNA and reverse transcribing it. Sequenced by immunoSEQ multiplex PCR; TCRdb stores in-frame clones only, minus some. Listed for the sample are 290,000 or so clones, none seen a single time. Cells that came from pooled cutaneous lymph nodes were sorted using CD4, CD8alpha, NKG2D, NKG2ACE and other markers. This entry belongs to a study of CD8+ T cells in alopecia areata. Study context: Female C3H/HeJ mice aged about 7-10 weeks received skin from spontaneously alopecic C3H/HeJ graft donors aged roughly 6-12 months.

General study findings and limits: Sequencing of scalp samples also captures resident alphabeta T cells of normal skin. TCRs were shared less clearly across patients than in mice, possibly for HLA-related reasons.

The germline CDR1 and CDR2 sequences are FNHDT and SITEND (reference sequence). CDR3 length: 14 amino acids. Trimming cost V 2 bases and J 0 bases, with 7 bases left between them. The TCR comes from a C3H/HeJ mouse with alopecia areata. The strain's MHC: H2-k. The sequencing input was CD4+ T cells sorted from a lymph node. The V call is TRBV19, the J call TRBJ2-3; D is uncertain. The sequenced part of the CDR3 DNA is TGTGCCAGCAGTATCCCAGCTAGTGCAGAA. Translated: CASSIPASAE. The whole CDR3 sequence reads CASSIPASAETLYF.